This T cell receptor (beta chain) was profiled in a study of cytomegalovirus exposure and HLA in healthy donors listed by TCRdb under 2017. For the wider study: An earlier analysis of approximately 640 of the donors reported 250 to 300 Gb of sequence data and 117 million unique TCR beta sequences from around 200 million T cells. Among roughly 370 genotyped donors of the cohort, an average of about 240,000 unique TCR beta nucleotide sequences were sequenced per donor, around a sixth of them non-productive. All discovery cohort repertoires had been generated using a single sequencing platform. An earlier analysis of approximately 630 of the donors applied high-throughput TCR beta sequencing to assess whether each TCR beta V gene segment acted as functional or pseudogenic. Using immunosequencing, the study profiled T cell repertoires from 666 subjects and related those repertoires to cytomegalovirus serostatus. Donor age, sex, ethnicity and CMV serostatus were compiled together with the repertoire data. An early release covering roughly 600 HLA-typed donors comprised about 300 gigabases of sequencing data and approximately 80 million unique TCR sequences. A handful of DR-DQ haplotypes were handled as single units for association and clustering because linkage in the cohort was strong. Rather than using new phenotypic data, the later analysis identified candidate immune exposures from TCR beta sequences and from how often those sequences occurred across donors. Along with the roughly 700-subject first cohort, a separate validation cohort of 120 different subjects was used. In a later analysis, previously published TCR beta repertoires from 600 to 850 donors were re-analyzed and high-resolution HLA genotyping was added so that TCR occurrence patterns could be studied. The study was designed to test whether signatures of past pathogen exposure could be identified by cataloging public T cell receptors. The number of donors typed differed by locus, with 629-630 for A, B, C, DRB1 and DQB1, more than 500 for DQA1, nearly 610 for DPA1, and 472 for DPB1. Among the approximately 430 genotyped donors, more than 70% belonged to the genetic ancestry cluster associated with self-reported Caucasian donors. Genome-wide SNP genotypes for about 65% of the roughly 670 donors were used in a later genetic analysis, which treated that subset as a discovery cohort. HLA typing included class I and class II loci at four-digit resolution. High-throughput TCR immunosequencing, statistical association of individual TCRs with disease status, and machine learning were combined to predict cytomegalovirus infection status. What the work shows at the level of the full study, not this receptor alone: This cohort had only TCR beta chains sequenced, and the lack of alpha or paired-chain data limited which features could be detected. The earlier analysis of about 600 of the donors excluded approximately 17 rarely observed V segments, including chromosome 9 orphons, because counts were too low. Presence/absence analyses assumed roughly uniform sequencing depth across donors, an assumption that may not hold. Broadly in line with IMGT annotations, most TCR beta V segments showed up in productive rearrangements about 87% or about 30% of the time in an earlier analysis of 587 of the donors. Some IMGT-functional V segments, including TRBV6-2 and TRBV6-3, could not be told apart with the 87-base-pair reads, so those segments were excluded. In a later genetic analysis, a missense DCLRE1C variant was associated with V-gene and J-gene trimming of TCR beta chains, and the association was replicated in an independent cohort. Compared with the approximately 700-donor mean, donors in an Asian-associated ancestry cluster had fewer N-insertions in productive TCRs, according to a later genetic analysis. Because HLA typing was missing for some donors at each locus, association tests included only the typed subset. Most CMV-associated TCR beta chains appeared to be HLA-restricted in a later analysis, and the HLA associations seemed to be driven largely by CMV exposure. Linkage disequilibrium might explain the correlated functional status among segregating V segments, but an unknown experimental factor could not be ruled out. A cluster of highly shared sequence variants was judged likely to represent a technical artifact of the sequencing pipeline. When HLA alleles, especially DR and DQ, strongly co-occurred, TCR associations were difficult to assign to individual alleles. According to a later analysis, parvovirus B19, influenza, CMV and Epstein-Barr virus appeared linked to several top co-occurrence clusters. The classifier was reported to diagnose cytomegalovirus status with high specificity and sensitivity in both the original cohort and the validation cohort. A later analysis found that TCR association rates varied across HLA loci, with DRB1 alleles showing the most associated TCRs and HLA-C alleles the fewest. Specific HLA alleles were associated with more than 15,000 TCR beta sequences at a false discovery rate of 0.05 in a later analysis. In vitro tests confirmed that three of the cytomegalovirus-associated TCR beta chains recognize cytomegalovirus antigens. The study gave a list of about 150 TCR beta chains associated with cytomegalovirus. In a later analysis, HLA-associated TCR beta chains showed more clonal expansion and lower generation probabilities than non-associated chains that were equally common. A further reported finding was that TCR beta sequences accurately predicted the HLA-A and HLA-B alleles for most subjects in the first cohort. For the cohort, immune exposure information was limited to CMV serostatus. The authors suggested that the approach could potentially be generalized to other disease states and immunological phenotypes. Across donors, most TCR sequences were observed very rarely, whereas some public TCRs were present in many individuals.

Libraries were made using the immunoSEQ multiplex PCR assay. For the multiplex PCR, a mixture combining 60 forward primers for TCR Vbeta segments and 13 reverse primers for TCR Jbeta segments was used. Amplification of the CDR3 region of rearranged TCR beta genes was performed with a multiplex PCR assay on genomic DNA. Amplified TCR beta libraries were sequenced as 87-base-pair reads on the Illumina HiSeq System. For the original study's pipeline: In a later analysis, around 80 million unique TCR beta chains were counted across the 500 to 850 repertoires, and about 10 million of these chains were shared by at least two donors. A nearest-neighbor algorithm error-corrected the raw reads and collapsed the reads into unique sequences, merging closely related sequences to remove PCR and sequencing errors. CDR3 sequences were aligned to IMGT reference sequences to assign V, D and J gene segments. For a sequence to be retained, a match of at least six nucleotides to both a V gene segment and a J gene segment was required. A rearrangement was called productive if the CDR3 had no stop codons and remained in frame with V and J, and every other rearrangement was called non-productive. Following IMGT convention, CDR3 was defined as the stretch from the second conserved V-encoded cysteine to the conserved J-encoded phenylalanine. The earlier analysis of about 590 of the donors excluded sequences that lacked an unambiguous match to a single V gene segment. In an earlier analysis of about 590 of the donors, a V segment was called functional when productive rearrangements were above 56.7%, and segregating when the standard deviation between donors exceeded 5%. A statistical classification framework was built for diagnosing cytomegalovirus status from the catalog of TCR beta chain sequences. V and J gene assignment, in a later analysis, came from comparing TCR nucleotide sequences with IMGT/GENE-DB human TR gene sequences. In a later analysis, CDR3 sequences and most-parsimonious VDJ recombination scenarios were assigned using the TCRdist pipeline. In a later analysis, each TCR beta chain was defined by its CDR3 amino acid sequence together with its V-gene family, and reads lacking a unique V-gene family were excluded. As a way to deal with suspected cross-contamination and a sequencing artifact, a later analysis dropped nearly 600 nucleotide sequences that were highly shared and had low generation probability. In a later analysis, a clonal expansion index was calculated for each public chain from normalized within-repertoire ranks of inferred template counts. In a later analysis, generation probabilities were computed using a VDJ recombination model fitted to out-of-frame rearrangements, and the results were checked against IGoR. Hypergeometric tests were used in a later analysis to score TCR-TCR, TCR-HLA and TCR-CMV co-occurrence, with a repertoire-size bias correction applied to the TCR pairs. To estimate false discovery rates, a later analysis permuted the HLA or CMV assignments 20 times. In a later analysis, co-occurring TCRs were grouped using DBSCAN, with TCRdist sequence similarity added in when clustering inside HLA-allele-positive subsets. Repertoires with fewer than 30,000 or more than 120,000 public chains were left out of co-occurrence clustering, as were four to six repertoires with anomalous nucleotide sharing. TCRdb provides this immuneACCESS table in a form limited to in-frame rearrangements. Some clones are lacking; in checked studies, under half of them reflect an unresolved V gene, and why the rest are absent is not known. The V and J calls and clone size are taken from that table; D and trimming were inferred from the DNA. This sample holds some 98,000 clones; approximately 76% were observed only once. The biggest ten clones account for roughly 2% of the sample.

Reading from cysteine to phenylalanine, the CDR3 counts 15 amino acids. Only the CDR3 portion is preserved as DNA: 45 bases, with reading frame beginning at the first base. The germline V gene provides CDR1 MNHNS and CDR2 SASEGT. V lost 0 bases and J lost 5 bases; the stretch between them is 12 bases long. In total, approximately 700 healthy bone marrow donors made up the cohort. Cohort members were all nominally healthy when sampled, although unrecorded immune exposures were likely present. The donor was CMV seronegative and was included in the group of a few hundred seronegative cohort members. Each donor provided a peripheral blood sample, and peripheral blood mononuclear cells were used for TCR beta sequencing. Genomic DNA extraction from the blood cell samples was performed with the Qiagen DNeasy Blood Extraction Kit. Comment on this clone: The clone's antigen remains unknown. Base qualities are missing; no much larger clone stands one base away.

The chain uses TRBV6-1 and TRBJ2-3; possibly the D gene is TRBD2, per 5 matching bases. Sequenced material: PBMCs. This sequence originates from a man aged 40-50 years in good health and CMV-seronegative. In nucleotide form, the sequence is TGTGCCAGCAGTGAAGCTCCGGCCGGGGTAGATACGCAGTATTTT. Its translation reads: CASSEAPAGVDTQYF.